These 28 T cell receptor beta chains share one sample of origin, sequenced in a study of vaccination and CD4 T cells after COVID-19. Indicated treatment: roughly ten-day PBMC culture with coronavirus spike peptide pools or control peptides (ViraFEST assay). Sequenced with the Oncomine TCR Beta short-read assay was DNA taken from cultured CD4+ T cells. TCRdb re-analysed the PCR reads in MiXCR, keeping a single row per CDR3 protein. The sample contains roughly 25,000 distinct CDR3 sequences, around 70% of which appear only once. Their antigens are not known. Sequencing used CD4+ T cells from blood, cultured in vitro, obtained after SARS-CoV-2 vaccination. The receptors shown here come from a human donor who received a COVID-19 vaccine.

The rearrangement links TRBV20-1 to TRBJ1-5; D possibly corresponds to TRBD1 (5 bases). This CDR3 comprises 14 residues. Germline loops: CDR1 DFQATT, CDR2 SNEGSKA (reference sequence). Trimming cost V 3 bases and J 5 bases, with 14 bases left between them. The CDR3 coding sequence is TGCAGTGCTAGCGGCAGATGGGGACATCAGCCCCAGCATTTT. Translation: CSASGRWGHQPQHF.

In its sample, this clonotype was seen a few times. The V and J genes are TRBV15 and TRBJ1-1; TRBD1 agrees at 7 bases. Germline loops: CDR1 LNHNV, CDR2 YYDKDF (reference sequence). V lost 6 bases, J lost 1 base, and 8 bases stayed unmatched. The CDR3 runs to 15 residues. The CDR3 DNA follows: TGTGCCACCAGGATGGGGACAGACGAGAACACTGAAGCTTTCTTT. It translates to CATRMGTDENTEAFF.

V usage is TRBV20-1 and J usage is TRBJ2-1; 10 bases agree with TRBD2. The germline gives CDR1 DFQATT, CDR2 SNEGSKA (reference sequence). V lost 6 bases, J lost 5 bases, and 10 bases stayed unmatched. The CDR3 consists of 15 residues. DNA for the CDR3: TGCAGTGCCAGCCCGGGACTAGCGTCTCACAATGAGCAGTTCTTC. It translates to CSASPGLASHNEQFF.

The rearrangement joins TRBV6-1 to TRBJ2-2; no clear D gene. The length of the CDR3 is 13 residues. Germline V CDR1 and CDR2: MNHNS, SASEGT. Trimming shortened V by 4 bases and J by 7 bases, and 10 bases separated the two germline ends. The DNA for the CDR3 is TGTGCCAGCAGTGCGTCATACGACGGGGAGCTGTTTTTT. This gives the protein CASSASYDGELFF.

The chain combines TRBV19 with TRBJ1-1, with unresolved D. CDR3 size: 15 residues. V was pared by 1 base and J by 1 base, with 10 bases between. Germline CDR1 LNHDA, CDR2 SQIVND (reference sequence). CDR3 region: CASSIGEGPNTEAFF. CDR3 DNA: TGTGCCAGTAGTATAGGCGAAGGGCCGAACACTGAAGCTTTCTTT.

The CDR3 reads CAWTGQHQETQYF. DNA for the CDR3: TGTGCCTGGACGGGACAGCACCAAGAGACCCAGTACTTC. The V call is TRBV30, the J call TRBJ2-5, with 7 bases aligning to TRBD1. V shed 4 bases, J shed 0 bases, and the junction held 2 bases outside the gene matches. CDR3 length equals 13 residues. In germline, CDR1 is GTSNPN, CDR2 SVGIG (reference sequence).

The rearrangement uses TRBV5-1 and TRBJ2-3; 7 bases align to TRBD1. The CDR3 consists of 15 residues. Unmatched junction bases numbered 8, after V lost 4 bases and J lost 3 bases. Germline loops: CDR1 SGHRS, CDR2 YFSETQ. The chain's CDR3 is CASSLTGADTDTQYF. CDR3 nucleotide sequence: TGCGCCAGCAGCCTTACAGGGGCTGATACAGATACGCAGTATTTT.

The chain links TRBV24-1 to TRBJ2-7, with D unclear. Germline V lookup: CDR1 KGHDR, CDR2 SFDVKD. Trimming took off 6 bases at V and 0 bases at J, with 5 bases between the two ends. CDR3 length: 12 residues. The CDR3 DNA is TGTGCCACCAGTAAGGACTCCTACGAGCAGTACTTC. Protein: CATSKDSYEQYF.

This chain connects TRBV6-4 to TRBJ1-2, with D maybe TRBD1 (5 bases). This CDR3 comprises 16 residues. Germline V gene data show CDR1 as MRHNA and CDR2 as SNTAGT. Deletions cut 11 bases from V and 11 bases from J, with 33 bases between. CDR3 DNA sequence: TGTGCCTCCCGGATCCGGGGGGGGTCATACTTAATGGGATACACCTTC. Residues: CASRIRGGSYLMGYTF.

CDR3 amino acids: CSARKRLFPETQYF. The CDR3 DNA reads as TGCAGTGCTAGAAAAAGACTGTTTCCAGAGACCCAGTACTTC. The chain combines TRBV20-1 with TRBJ2-5; no firm D call. Deletions cut 2 bases from V and 4 bases from J, with 14 bases between. The CDR3 contains 14 residues. Germline CDR1 is DFQATT and CDR2 is SNEGSKA (reference sequence).

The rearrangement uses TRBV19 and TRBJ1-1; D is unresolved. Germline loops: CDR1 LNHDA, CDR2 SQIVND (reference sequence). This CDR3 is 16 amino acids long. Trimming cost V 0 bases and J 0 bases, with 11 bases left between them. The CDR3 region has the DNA TGTGCCAGTAGTATAGATCCGGGGAGGTTGAACACTGAAGCTTTCTTT. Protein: CASSIDPGRLNTEAFF.

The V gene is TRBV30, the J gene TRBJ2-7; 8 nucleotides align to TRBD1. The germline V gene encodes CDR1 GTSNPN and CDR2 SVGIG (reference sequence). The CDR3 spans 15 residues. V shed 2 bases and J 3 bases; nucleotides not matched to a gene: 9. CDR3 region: CAWSRGSGGGYEQYF. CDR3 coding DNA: TGTGCCTGGAGTAGAGGATCAGGGGGCGGCTACGAGCAGTACTTC. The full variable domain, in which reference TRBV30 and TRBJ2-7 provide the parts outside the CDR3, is SQTIHQWPATLVQPVGSPLSLECTVEGTSNPNLYWYRQAAGRGLQLLFYSVGIGQISSEVPQNLSASRPQDRQFILSSKKLLLSDSGFYLCAWSRGSGGGYEQYFGPGTRLTVT.

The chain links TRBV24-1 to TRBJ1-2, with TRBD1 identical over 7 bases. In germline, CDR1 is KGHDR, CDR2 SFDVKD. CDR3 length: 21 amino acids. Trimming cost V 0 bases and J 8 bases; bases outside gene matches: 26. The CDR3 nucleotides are TGTGCCACCAGTGATTTGCAACGAGGTGGGAGGGGGCGCAAGGTTAAGTGGGGCTACACCTTC. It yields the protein CATSDLQRGGRGRKVKWGYTF.

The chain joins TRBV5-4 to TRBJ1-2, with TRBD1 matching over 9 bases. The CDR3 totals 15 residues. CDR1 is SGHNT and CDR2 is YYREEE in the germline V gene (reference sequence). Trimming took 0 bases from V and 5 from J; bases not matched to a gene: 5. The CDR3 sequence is CASSLAGTGIYGYTF. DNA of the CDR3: TGTGCCAGCAGCTTGGCCGGGACAGGGATTTATGGCTACACCTTC.

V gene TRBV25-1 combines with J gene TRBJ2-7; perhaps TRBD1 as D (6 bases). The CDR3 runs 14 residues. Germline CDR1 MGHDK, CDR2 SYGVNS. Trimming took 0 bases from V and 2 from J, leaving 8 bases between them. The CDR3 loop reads CASSEYGTTYEQYF. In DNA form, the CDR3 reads TGTGCCAGCAGTGAATATGGGACAACCTACGAGCAGTACTTC.

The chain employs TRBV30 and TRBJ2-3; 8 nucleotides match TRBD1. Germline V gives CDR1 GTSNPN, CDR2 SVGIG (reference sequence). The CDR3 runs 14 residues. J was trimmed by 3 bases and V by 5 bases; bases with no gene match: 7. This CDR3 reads CAWRRTGKTDTQYF. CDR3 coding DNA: TGTGCCTGGCGCCGGACAGGGAAAACAGATACGCAGTATTTT.

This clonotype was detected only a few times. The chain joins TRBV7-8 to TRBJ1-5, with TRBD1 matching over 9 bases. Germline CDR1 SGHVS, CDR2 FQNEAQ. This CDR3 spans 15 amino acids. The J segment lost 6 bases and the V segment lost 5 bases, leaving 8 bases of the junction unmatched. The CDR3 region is CASSTTGGGIQPQHF. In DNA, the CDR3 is TGTGCCAGCAGCACAACAGGGGGCGGTATTCAGCCCCAGCATTTT.

The CDR3: CASSLRTGRAQHF. The CDR3 DNA follows: TGTGCCAGCAGCTTGCGGACAGGGCGGGCCCAGCATTTT. This chain joins TRBV5-6 and TRBJ1-5; 8 nucleotides agree with TRBD1. Per the germline V gene, CDR1 is SGHDT and CDR2 is YYEEEE. Trimming at V came to 1 base and at J to 11 bases, leaving 5 bases not matched to a gene. This CDR3 spans 13 amino acids. Together with reference TRBV5-6 and TRBJ1-5, the CDR3 gives the full variable domain: DAGVTQSPTHLIKTRGQQVTLRCSPKSGHDTVSWYQQALGQGPQFIFQYYEEEERQRGNFPDRFSGHQFPNYSSELNVNALLLGDSALYLCASSLRTGRAQHFGDGTRLSIL.

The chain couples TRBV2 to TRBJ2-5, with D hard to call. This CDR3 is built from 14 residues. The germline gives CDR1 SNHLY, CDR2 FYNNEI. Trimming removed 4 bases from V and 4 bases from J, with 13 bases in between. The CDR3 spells CASSGRVVPETQYF. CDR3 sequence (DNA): TGTGCCAGCAGTGGTCGCGTCGTCCCAGAGACCCAGTACTTC.

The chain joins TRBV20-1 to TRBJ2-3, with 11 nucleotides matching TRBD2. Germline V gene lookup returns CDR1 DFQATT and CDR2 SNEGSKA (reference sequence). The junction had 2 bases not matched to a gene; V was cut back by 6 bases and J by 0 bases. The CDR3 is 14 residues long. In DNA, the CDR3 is TGCAGTGCAAGGACTAGCGGGAGCACAGATACGCAGTATTTT. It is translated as CSARTSGSTDTQYF.

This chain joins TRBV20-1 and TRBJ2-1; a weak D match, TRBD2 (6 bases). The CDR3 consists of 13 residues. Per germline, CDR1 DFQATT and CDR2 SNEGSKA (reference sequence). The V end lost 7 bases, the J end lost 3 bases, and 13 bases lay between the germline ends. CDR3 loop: CSVLRGSYNEQFF. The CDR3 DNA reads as TGCAGTGTCCTACGGGGGAGCTACAATGAGCAGTTCTTC.

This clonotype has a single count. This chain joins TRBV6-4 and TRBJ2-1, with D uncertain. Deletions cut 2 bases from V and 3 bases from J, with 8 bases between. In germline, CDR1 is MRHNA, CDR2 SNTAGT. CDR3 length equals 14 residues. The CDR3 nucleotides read TGTGCCAGCAGTGACACGTTCGGCTACAATGAGCAGTTCTTC. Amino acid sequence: CASSDTFGYNEQFF.

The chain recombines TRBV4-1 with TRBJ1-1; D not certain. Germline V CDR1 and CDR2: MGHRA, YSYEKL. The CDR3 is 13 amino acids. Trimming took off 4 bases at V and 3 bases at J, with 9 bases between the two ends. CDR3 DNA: TGCGCCAGCAGCCTTGACACACACACTGAAGCTTTCTTT. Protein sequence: CASSLDTHTEAFF.

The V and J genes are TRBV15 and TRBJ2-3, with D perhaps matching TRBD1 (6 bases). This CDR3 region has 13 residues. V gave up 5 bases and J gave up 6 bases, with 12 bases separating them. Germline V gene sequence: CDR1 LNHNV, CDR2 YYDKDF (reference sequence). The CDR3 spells CATSPLRGDTQYF. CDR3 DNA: TGTGCCACCAGCCCTTTGAGGGGGGATACGCAGTATTTT. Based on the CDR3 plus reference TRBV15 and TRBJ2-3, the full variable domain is DAMVIQNPRYQVTQFGKPVTLSCSQTLNHNVMYWYQQKSSQAPKLLFHYYDKDFNNEADTPDNFQSRRPNTSFCFLDIRSPGLGDTAMYLCATSPLRGDTQYFGPGTRLTVL.

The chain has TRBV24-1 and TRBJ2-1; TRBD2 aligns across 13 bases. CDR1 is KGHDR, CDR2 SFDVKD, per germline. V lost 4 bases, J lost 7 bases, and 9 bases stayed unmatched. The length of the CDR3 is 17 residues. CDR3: CATSEQRLAGGLNEQFF. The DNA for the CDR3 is TGTGCCACCAGTGAACAACGACTAGCGGGGGGTTTAAATGAGCAGTTCTTC.

CDR3 nucleotide sequence: TGTGCCAGCAGCTTGCGAACAAGGAACACTGAAGCTTTCTTT. Translating gives CASSLRTRNTEAFF. The chain couples TRBV11-3 to TRBJ1-1; D not certain. Germline CDR1 and CDR2: SGHNT and YENEEA. The CDR3 extends over 14 amino acids. With 3 bases removed from V and 1 base from J, the gap between germline ends came to 9 bases.

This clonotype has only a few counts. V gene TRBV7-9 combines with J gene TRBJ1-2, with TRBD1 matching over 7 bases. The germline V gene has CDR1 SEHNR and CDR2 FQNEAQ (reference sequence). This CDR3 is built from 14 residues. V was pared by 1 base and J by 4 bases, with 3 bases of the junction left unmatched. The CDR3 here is CASSLEGAGYGYTF. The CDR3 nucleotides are TGTGCCAGCAGCTTAGAGGGGGCTGGCTATGGCTACACCTTC. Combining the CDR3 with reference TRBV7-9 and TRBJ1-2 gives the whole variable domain DTGVSQNPRHKITKRGQNVTFRCDPISEHNRLYWYRQTLGQGPEFLTYFQNEAQLEKSRLLSDRFSAERPKGSFSTLEIQRTEQGDSAMYLCASSLEGAGYGYTFGSGTRLTVV.

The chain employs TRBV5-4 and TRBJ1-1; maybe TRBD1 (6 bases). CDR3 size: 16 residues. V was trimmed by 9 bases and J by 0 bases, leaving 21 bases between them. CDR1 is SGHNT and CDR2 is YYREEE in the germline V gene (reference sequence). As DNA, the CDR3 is TGTGCCACCCGGACATCCTACGGGGGCATGAACACTGAAGCTTTCTTT. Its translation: CATRTSYGGMNTEAFF.